The 29 T cell receptor beta chains below were found in one sample sequenced in a study of T cell responses to AZD1222 COVID-19 vaccine. Profiled with immunoSEQ multiplex PCR; TCRdb holds only in-frame clones, not every one. This sample carries about 180,000 clones, approximately 94% of them seen once, and the ten largest clones take about 1.5%. The sample here was peripheral blood, taken 28 days after the second AZD1222 dose. All receptors come from an adult who received the AZD1222 COVID-19 vaccine.

The V and J genes are TRBV28 and TRBJ2-3; D is ambiguous. The CDR3 has 14 residues. V lost 8 bases, J lost 6 bases, and 18 bases lay in between. From germline, CDR1 is MDHEN and CDR2 SYDVKM. CDR3 sequence (DNA): TGTGCCAGCCAGTCCTGGGCTTCTTTGGATACGCAGTATTTT. This sequence encodes CASQSWASLDTQYF.

This clone has just a few counts. The rearrangement joins TRBV28 to TRBJ1-5; 8 bases match TRBD1. CDR3 length equals 17 residues. Per germline, CDR1 MDHEN and CDR2 SYDVKM. V trimming: 3 bases; J trimming: 5 bases; junction bases outside the gene matches: 12. CDR3 region: CASSFRQGASRYQPQHF. Here the CDR3 DNA reads TGTGCCAGCAGTTTTAGGCAGGGGGCCTCCCGTTATCAGCCCCAGCATTTT.

V and J are TRBV30 and TRBJ2-5; D call uncertain. From germline, CDR1 is GTSNPN and CDR2 SVGIG (reference sequence). The CDR3 has 12 residues. Trimming removed 6 bases at V and 5 bases at J, with 13 bases between. The CDR3 protein is CACNQHAETQYF. The CDR3 nucleotides are TGTGCCTGCAACCAACACGCGGAGACCCAGTACTTC.

The chain is built from TRBV19 and TRBJ2-1, with D possibly being TRBD2 (7 bases). Trimming left V 9 bases short and J 2 bases short, with 17 bases between. The CDR3 consists of 15 residues. Germline V gives CDR1 LNHDA, CDR2 SQIVND (reference sequence). CDR3: CASTLRGRAYNEQFF. The CDR3, as DNA: TGTGCCAGCACCCTTAGGGGGAGGGCCTACAATGAGCAGTTCTTC. Full variable domain (rest looked up from reference TRBV19 and TRBJ2-1): DGGITQSPKYLFRKEGQNVTLSCEQNLNHDAMYWYRQDPGQGLRLIYYSQIVNDFQKGDIAEGYSVSREKKESFPLTVTSAQKNPTAFYLCASTLRGRAYNEQFFGPGTRLTVL.

The chain recombines TRBV27 with TRBJ2-5; 7 bases line up with TRBD1. V was clipped by 8 bases and J by 4 bases; unmatched bases: 10. The germline gives CDR1 MNHEY, CDR2 SMNVEV (reference sequence). CDR3 length: 14 amino acids. The CDR3 nucleotides are TGTGCCAGCGGGACAACAGGGGCAGGAGAGACCCAGTACTTC. Translated, it gives CASGTTGAGETQYF.

The gene calls are TRBV19 and TRBJ1-4; D is ambiguous. Trimming left V 6 bases short and J 0 bases short, with 14 bases between. In germline, CDR1 is LNHDA, CDR2 SQIVND (reference sequence). This CDR3 has 16 residues. CDR3 protein: CASSLRKGATNEKLFF. The CDR3 nucleotides read TGTGCCAGTAGCCTAAGAAAGGGTGCAACTAATGAAAAACTGTTTTTT.

This rearrangement joins TRBV27 to TRBJ1-1; TRBD1 is a possible D gene (5 bases). This CDR3 has 15 amino acids. V lost 4 bases to trimming and J lost 3 bases, with 15 bases between them. Germline lookup yields CDR1 MNHEY and CDR2 SMNVEV (reference sequence). The DNA of the CDR3 is TGTGCCAGCAGTTCCCTCGGGGCGGAGGACACTGAAGCTTTCTTT. Translating it yields CASSSLGAEDTEAFF.

The rearrangement joins TRBV7-2 to TRBJ2-1, with 8 bases lining up with TRBD2. Germline CDR1 and CDR2: SGHTA and FQGNSA. The V segment lost 5 bases and the J segment 8 bases; nucleotides outside the gene matches: 11. This CDR3 region has 15 residues. The CDR3 is CASSPPGLGVDEQFF. CDR3 DNA sequence: TGTGCCAGCAGCCCACCGGGACTAGGCGTTGATGAGCAGTTCTTC.

The chain combines TRBV4-3 with TRBJ2-4; either TRBD1 or TRBD2 may supply D (7 bases each). Germline lookup yields CDR1 LGHNA and CDR2 YSLEER. The CDR3 has 17 residues. Trimming removed 3 bases at V and 4 bases at J, with 19 bases between. This chain's CDR3 is CASSQGGGSGEKNIQYF. The CDR3 DNA reads TGCGCCAGCAGCCAGGGAGGGGGCAGCGGGGAAAAAAACATTCAGTACTTC.

V is TRBV7-9 and J is TRBJ1-5; D remains ambiguous. The length of the CDR3 is 14 residues. Germline V CDR1 and CDR2: SEHNR, FQNEAQ (reference sequence). Trimming stripped 1 base from V and 2 bases from J, with 6 bases between. The CDR3 coding sequence is TGTGCCAGCAGCTTAGTTGGGGGCAATCAGCCCCAGCATTTT. It encodes CASSLVGGNQPQHF.

J is TRBJ1-4 and V is TRBV6-5; tentative D call: TRBD1 (5 bases). The CDR3 covers 13 residues. V was pared by 7 bases and J by 5 bases, with 11 bases between. Per the germline V gene, CDR1 is MNHEY and CDR2 is SVGAGI. This CDR3 reads CASTRDLNEKLFF. The CDR3, as DNA: TGTGCCAGCACCAGGGACTTAAATGAAAAACTGTTTTTT.

The genes are TRBV5-4 and TRBJ2-3; D is possibly TRBD2 (6 bases). Germline lookup yields CDR1 SGHNT and CDR2 YYREEE (reference sequence). The CDR3 loop spans 15 amino acids. Trimming shortened V by 0 bases and J by 2 bases, and 10 bases separated the two germline ends. The DNA of the CDR3 is TGTGCCAGCAGCTTGGGGGACTCTTCCACAGATACGCAGTATTTT. This encodes CASSLGDSSTDTQYF.

Details on this clone: Other DNA sequences within the sample encode an identical CDR3. This rearrangement joins TRBV15 to TRBJ2-5; TRBD1 matches 8 bases. The germline V gene encodes CDR1 LNHNV and CDR2 YYDKDF (reference sequence). J gave up 4 bases and V 0 bases, and 1 base lay outside the gene matches. CDR3 length equals 14 residues. CDR3 in amino acids: CATSRDRGPETQYF. For the CDR3, the DNA is TGTGCCACCAGCAGAGACAGGGGGCCAGAGACCCAGTACTTC.

This rearrangement joins TRBV30 to TRBJ2-5; tentative D call: TRBD2 (6 bases). The length of the CDR3 is 16 residues. CDR1 and CDR2 from the germline V gene are GTSNPN and SVGIG (reference sequence). V gave up 2 bases and J gave up 0 bases, with 16 bases separating them. The CDR3 bases are TGTGCCTGGAGTTCATCCCCAGGGAGGCACCAAGAGACCCAGTACTTC. Translated, it gives CAWSSSPGRHQETQYF.

The chain has TRBV6-6 and TRBJ1-5; D is possibly TRBD1 (5 bases). The CDR3 sequence is 13 residues long. Germline CDR1 is MNHNY and CDR2 is SVGAGI (reference sequence). Trimming stripped 6 bases from V and 9 bases from J, with 15 bases between. The CDR3 nucleotides read TGTGCCAGCAGCGGGACGGACGTCGCGCCCCAGCATTTT. Translated, it gives CASSGTDVAPQHF.

This clone was recorded once. The chain links TRBV6-5 to TRBJ2-7; D remains unclear. V was pared by 7 bases and J by 0 bases, with 10 bases between. Germline CDR1 is MNHEY and CDR2 is SVGAGI. This CDR3 region has 13 residues. For the CDR3, the DNA is TGTGCCAGCATTAGGGATAGCTCCTACGAGCAGTACTTC. This sequence encodes CASIRDSSYEQYF.

The chain links TRBV2 to TRBJ1-2; no definite D call. Deletions cut 1 base from V and 4 bases from J, with 7 bases between. The CDR3 extends over 13 amino acids. Germline V lookup: CDR1 SNHLY, CDR2 FYNNEI. The CDR3 loop reads CASSEERSYGYTF. The CDR3 bases are TGTGCCAGCAGTGAAGAAAGATCCTATGGCTACACCTTC.

The chain employs TRBV4-1 and TRBJ1-2, with TRBD1 matching 7 bases. The J segment lost 8 bases and the V segment lost 4 bases, leaving 25 bases of the junction unmatched. Germline V gene lookup returns CDR1 MGHRA and CDR2 YSYEKL. This CDR3 has 19 residues. Here the CDR3 reads CASSPQGGAGGRGLGGYTF. CDR3 in DNA: TGCGCCAGCAGCCCTCAAGGCGGGGCCGGCGGCAGGGGGTTAGGGGGCTACACCTTC.

Here the CDR3 DNA reads TGTGCCAGCAGTCGACAGGGCTATACGCAGTATTTT. Its translation is CASSRQGYTQYF. V and J are TRBV28 and TRBJ2-3; 7 nucleotides align to TRBD1. The CDR3 loop spans 12 amino acids. Trimming cost V 5 bases and J 7 bases; bases outside gene matches: 3. In germline, CDR1 is MDHEN, CDR2 SYDVKM.

The chain links TRBV25-1 to TRBJ1-2; no firm D call. Trimming took off 3 bases at V and 2 bases at J, with 7 bases between the two ends. Germline lookup yields CDR1 MGHDK and CDR2 SYGVNS. The CDR3 loop spans 13 amino acids. CDR3 nucleotide sequence: TGTGCCAGCAGTGAGAAGTACAACTATGGCTACACCTTC. Protein product: CASSEKYNYGYTF.

This chain connects TRBV2 to TRBJ1-2; no definite D call. The germline V gene has CDR1 SNHLY and CDR2 FYNNEI. The CDR3 covers 11 residues. V was shortened by 9 bases and J by 8 bases, with 13 bases between the two germline ends. The CDR3 nucleotides are TGTGCCAGGCGACTCCAGAGGGGCTACACCTTC. As protein: CARRLQRGYTF.

V gene TRBV6-2 or TRBV6-3 combines with J gene TRBJ2-2; possibly TRBD1 for D (6 bases). Trimming removed 5 bases at V and 9 bases at J, with 19 bases between. This CDR3 contains 15 residues. The germline V gene has CDR1 MNHEY and CDR2 SVGEGT. The CDR3 reads CASSTGTLEGRELFF. The CDR3, as DNA: TGTGCCAGCAGTACCGGGACACTCGAGGGTCGGGAGCTGTTTTTT.

This clone was observed once. The rearrangement uses TRBV7-3 and TRBJ2-6, with D maybe TRBD2 (6 bases). This CDR3 has 16 residues. The V end lost 1 base, the J end lost 4 bases, and 11 bases lay between the germline ends. Germline-derived CDR1 and CDR2 are SGHTA and FQGTGA. The CDR3 region is CASSLNGGAGANVLTF. The CDR3 DNA reads as TGTGCCAGCAGCTTAAATGGAGGGGCGGGGGCCAACGTCCTGACTTTC.

This clone was seen once. This chain links TRBV2 with TRBJ2-5, with D possibly TRBD1 on 5 matching bases. The CDR3 sequence is 15 residues long. Per the germline V gene, CDR1 is SNHLY and CDR2 is FYNNEI. Trimming took off 3 bases at V and 4 bases at J, with 15 bases between the two ends. The CDR3 loop reads CASSEGPTNRETQYF. CDR3 sequence (DNA): TGTGCCAGCAGTGAGGGGCCAACGAACCGAGAGACCCAGTACTTC. Full variable domain (remainder filled in from reference TRBV2 and TRBJ2-5): EPEVTQTPSHQVTQMGQEVILRCVPISNHLYFYWYRQILGQKVEFLVSFYNNEISEKSEIFDDQFSVERPDGSNFTLKIRSTKLEDSAMYFCASSEGPTNRETQYFGPGTRLLVL.

This chain links TRBV10-3 with TRBJ2-1, with TRBD2 matching 11 bases. This CDR3 contains 14 residues. V gave up 2 bases and J gave up 9 bases; unmatched junction bases: 3. Per germline, CDR1 ENHRY and CDR2 SYGVKD. The CDR3 sequence is CAISELAGGAEQFF. DNA of the CDR3: TGTGCCATCAGTGAGCTAGCGGGAGGTGCTGAGCAGTTCTTC.

The genes are TRBV29-1 and TRBJ2-5, with a tentative D call TRBD1 (7 bases). V was clipped by 8 bases and J by 5 bases, with 21 bases between them. This CDR3 contains 14 residues. Germline CDR1 SQVTM, CDR2 ANQGSEA. The CDR3 DNA is TGCAGCTCCGATGGAGGGGCAGGGGGGGAGACCCAGTACTTC. As protein: CSSDGGAGGETQYF.

This chain uses TRBV5-4 with TRBJ2-7, with 8 positions matching TRBD1. V lost 4 bases, J lost 0 bases, and 6 bases stayed unmatched. In germline, CDR1 is SGHNT, CDR2 YYREEE (reference sequence). This CDR3 is 15 amino acids long. CDR3 amino acids: CASSQGQGASYEQYF. The CDR3, as DNA: TGTGCCAGCAGCCAAGGACAGGGCGCCTCCTACGAGCAGTACTTC.

The V gene is TRBV6-6, the J gene TRBJ2-7, with TRBD1 as a possible D gene (5 bases). Germline loops: CDR1 MNHNY, CDR2 SVGAGI (reference sequence). Trimming removed 1 base at V and 0 bases at J, with 7 bases between. This CDR3 has 14 residues. The DNA for the CDR3 is TGTGCCAGCAGTTACTACAGGAGCTCCTACGAGCAGTACTTC. This sequence encodes CASSYYRSSYEQYF.

The rearrangement links TRBV28 to TRBJ1-1; D not resolved. The CDR3 totals 11 residues. V was trimmed by 7 bases and J by 6 bases, leaving 9 bases between them. Germline values: CDR1 MDHEN, CDR2 SYDVKM. CDR3 nucleotide sequence: TGTGCCAGCATGGGTCGGGCTGAAGCTTTCTTT. Its protein product is CASMGRAEAFF. Full variable domain (outside the CDR3, taken from reference TRBV28 and TRBJ1-1): DVKVTQSSRYLVKRTGEKVFLECVQDMDHENMFWYRQDPGLGLRLIYFSYDVKMKEKGDIPEGYSVSREKKERFSLILESASTNQTSMYLCASMGRAEAFFGQGTRLTVV.